Sequencing of this TCR beta chain was carried out in a study of blood T cell repertoires in COVID-19. CDR3 size: 18 residues. The germline V gene has CDR1 LNHNV and CDR2 YYDKDF (reference sequence). Trimming removed 5 bases from V and 2 bases from J; junction bases left unmatched: 7. This table comes from immunoSEQ multiplex PCR, and its TCRdb copy is limited to in-frame clones, with some not included. In the table there are a few hundred thousand clones, 84% of which are singletons. This sequence was found in a woman in her sixties or seventies with acute or convalescent COVID-19. The genes are TRBV15 and TRBJ2-6; 12 nucleotides line up with TRBD1. The sample taken for sequencing was peripheral blood. This chain's CDR3 is CATSGGQGAFTGANVLTF. The CDR3 DNA reads as TGTGCCACCAGCGGGGGACAGGGGGCCTTTACTGGGGCCAACGTCCTGACTTTC.